The 3 T cell receptor beta chains in this list originate from one sample, sequenced in a study of blood T cell repertoires in COVID-19 (TCRdb year 2020). The receptor library was made with the immunoSEQ multiplex PCR assay. TCRdb took over this immuneACCESS table, retaining in-frame rearrangements with V and J assigned. Such tables are incomplete; in checked studies, under half of the missing clones stem from an unresolved V gene, and the remainder is unexplained. This sample lists tens of thousands of clones; roughly four fifths were detected once. 8.2% of the sample lies in the top ten. Material: peripheral blood. The source of these receptors is a woman of 80 years or more with acute or convalescent COVID-19.

This rearrangement joins TRBV12-3 or TRBV12-4 to TRBJ1-4; D is unclear. Trimming stripped 5 bases from V and 7 bases from J, with 5 bases between. The CDR3 spans 11 residues. This CDR3 is CASSPREKLFF. The CDR3 coding sequence is TGTGCCAGCAGTCCCCGTGAAAAACTGTTTTTT.

This clone turned up a few times. Written as DNA, the CDR3 is TGTGCCAGCAGCTCCTACACCGGGGAGCTGTTTTTT. This translates into CASSSYTGELFF. V is TRBV13 and J is TRBJ2-2; D call uncertain. CDR1 is PRHDT and CDR2 is FYEKMQ in the germline V gene (reference sequence). This CDR3 spans 12 amino acids. The V and J ends lost 4 bases and 3 bases respectively, with 3 bases between them.

The V gene is TRBV12-2, the J gene TRBJ1-1; the table gives TRBD1 as D, unverified against the DNA. TRBV12-2 is described as a pseudogene. This CDR3 is built from 14 residues. For the CDR3, the DNA is TGTGCAAGTCGCTTACCGACAGAGTGCGCTGAAGCTTTCTTT. Its translation is CASRLPTECAEAFF.